Below, 22 T cell receptor beta chains from the same sample are listed, as sequenced in a study of blood T cell repertoires in COVID-19. Clones were sequenced by immunoSEQ multiplex PCR, and TCRdb holds only the in-frame ones, with some missing. The sample records under 120,000 clones, 80% to 90% being singletons. The specimen sequenced was peripheral blood. All receptors derive from a human donor in a cohort sampled during active COVID-19.

This clone occurred a few times. In DNA form, the CDR3 reads TGTGCCAGCAGTGAAAGGGACGGGGGGTGGACCCAGTACTTC. It codes for CASSERDGGWTQYF. This sequence joins TRBV6-1 and TRBJ2-5; 7 bases are shared with TRBD2. V was pared by 2 bases and J by 7 bases, with 7 bases of the junction left unmatched. CDR1 is MNHNS, CDR2 SASEGT, per germline. This CDR3 contains 14 residues.

The rearrangement links TRBV6-5 to TRBJ1-4, with TRBD1 matching 8 bases. Germline-derived CDR1 and CDR2 are MNHEY and SVGAGI. J gave up 8 bases and V 6 bases, and 11 bases lay outside the gene matches. The CDR3 consists of 15 residues. The CDR3 loop is CASSMLRDRTEKLFF. DNA of the CDR3: TGTGCCAGCAGCATGCTCCGGGACAGGACCGAAAAACTGTTTTTT.

The CDR3 bases are TGTGCCAGCAGCGTTCACTCCAAAAACATTCAGTACTTC. This encodes CASSVHSKNIQYF. The V gene is TRBV9, the J gene TRBJ2-4; no firm D call. The V gene's germline CDR1 is SGDLS and CDR2 YYNGEE. This CDR3 is 13 amino acids long. V dropped 2 bases and J dropped 2 bases, with 5 bases sitting between them.

The V call is TRBV25-1, the J call TRBJ2-5; TRBD1 is a possible D gene (6 bases). The CDR3 consists of 15 residues. Deletions cut 1 base from V and 2 bases from J, with 11 bases between. CDR1 and CDR2 (germline): MGHDK, SYGVNS. As DNA, the CDR3 is TGTGCCAGCAGTGAATTATCGAGGGGGCAAGAGACCCAGTACTTC. This encodes CASSELSRGQETQYF.

The chain links TRBV5-4 to TRBJ1-1, with D unclear. Trimming removed 0 bases at V and 3 bases at J, with 15 bases between. Germline CDR1 reads SGHNT; CDR2 reads YYREEE (reference sequence). The CDR3 is made up of 16 amino acids. CDR3 protein: CASSLDPGVKDTEAFF. In DNA, the CDR3 is TGTGCCAGCAGCTTGGATCCGGGAGTTAAGGACACTGAAGCTTTCTTT. Full variable domain (outside the CDR3, taken from reference TRBV5-4 and TRBJ1-1): ETGVTQSPTHLIKTRGQQVTLRCSSQSGHNTVSWYQQALGQGPQFIFQYYREEENGRGNFPPRFSGLQFPNYSSELNVNALELDDSALYLCASSLDPGVKDTEAFFGQGTRLTVV.

CDR3 in DNA: TGTGCCAGCAGCCCCACTCTCGACAACTACGAGCAGTACTTC. Translation gives CASSPTLDNYEQYF. The rearrangement links TRBV4-2 to TRBJ2-7; D is ambiguous. The CDR3 spans 14 residues. CDR1 and CDR2 (germline): LGHNA, YNFKEQ. Between the trimmed V and J ends, which lost 4 bases and 3 bases, there was a span of 13 bases.

The chain uses TRBV28 and TRBJ2-5; maybe TRBD1 (6 bases). The CDR3 is 17 residues long. Germline lookup yields CDR1 MDHEN and CDR2 SYDVKM. V was trimmed by 5 bases and J by 2 bases, leaving 21 bases between them. For the CDR3, the DNA is TGTGCCAGCAGTGGGGCGGGTACAACAGGGCCTCAAGAGACCCAGTACTTC. Translating gives CASSGAGTTGPQETQYF.

The V gene is TRBV10-3, the J gene TRBJ2-7, with D maybe TRBD1 (5 bases). Germline-derived CDR1 and CDR2 are ENHRY and SYGVKD. V lost 6 bases to trimming and J lost 3 bases, with 18 bases between them. There are 15 residues in the CDR3. Written as DNA, the CDR3 is TGTGCCATCAGGGAAAGACAGAGCTCAGGCTACGAGCAGTACTTC. This translates into CAIRERQSSGYEQYF.

The CDR3 protein is CASSLTSGAQETQYF. The CDR3 nucleotides are TGTGCCAGCAGCTTAACTAGCGGGGCCCAAGAGACCCAGTACTTC. The chain is built from TRBV7-6 and TRBJ2-5, with 10 bases matching TRBD2. Unmatched junction bases numbered 1, after V lost 2 bases and J lost 1 base. Germline V gene sequence: CDR1 SGHVS, CDR2 FNYEAQ. The CDR3 totals 15 residues.

The chain carries TRBV29-1 and TRBJ2-1; 9 bases agree with TRBD2. The ends lost 6 bases at V and 0 bases at J; junction bases unmatched: 9. CDR1 is SQVTM, CDR2 ANQGSEA, per germline. This CDR3 is 16 amino acids long. The CDR3 region has the DNA TGCAGCGTAGCCCGACTAGCGGTGAGCTCCTACAATGAGCAGTTCTTC. Translation: CSVARLAVSSYNEQFF.

The chain employs TRBV7-2 and TRBJ2-1; 7 bases are shared with TRBD2. CDR3 size: 16 residues. The V gene's germline CDR1 is SGHTA and CDR2 FQGNSA. J lost 6 bases, V lost 1 base, and 9 bases had no gene match. The CDR3 DNA follows: TGTGCCAGCAGCTTAGGGGGAGGGACCAAGGCCAATGAGCAGTTCTTC. This encodes CASSLGGGTKANEQFF.

The V and J genes are TRBV18 and TRBJ1-1; D gene uncertain. Germline V gives CDR1 KGHSH, CDR2 LQKENI. The CDR3 covers 14 residues. V lost 3 bases, J lost 1 base, and 9 bases lay in between. This CDR3 is CASSPLEGNTEAFF. DNA of the CDR3: TGTGCCAGCTCACCCCTGGAGGGGAACACTGAAGCTTTCTTT. The full variable domain, completed using reference TRBV18 and TRBJ1-1, is NAGVMQNPRHLVRRRGQEARLRCSPMKGHSHVYWYRQLPEEGLKFMVYLQKENIIDESGMPKERFSAEFPKEGPSILRIQQVVRGDSAAYFCASSPLEGNTEAFFGQGTRLTVV.

The rearrangement links TRBV12-5 to TRBJ2-3, with 7 bases fitting TRBD2. CDR1 is LGHNT and CDR2 is FRNRAP in the germline V gene. Germline trimming cut 6 bases from V and 3 bases from J; bases unmatched to any gene: 9. The CDR3 runs to 15 residues. CDR3 nucleotide sequence: TGTGCTAGTGGCCCTTCGGGAGGTGAGACAGATACGCAGTATTTT. This translates into CASGPSGGETDTQYF.

The chain uses TRBV7-9 and TRBJ1-1, with 7 nucleotides matching TRBD1. CDR3 length: 14 amino acids. Germline lookup yields CDR1 SEHNR and CDR2 FQNEAQ (reference sequence). Trimming removed 5 bases from V and 5 bases from J; junction bases left unmatched: 8. The CDR3 loop reads CASSLQGTLTEAFF. The CDR3 bases are TGTGCCAGCAGCCTACAGGGGACGTTAACTGAAGCTTTCTTT.

This clone was observed once. The chain uses TRBV30 and TRBJ2-1, with D possibly TRBD2 on 6 matching bases. Trimming shortened V by 2 bases and J by 6 bases, and 8 bases separated the two germline ends. This CDR3 comprises 12 residues. Per germline, CDR1 GTSNPN and CDR2 SVGIG (reference sequence). CDR3 protein: CAWSTSFNEQFF. As DNA, the CDR3 is TGTGCCTGGAGTACTAGCTTCAATGAGCAGTTCTTC.

In DNA, the CDR3 is TGTGCCAGCACGAGAGTGAAGGAAAAACTGTTTTTT. Protein: CASTRVKEKLFF. The J gene is TRBJ1-4, the V gene TRBV28; D is undetermined. The CDR3 is 12 residues long. Deletions cut 7 bases from V and 8 bases from J, with 11 bases between. CDR1 and CDR2 (germline): MDHEN, SYDVKM.

This sequence joins TRBV27 and TRBJ1-4; TRBD1 matches at 10 bases. The germline CDR1 and CDR2 sequences are MNHEY and SMNVEV (reference sequence). This CDR3 spans 18 amino acids. Trimming cost V 2 bases and J 7 bases; bases outside gene matches: 13. CDR3 region: CASSLGTGDNPLSEKLFF. The CDR3 coding sequence is TGTGCCAGCAGTTTAGGGACAGGGGATAACCCCTTGAGTGAAAAACTGTTTTTT.

As regards this clone: The sample holds other DNA sequences that translate to the same CDR3. V usage is TRBV9 and J usage is TRBJ1-3; the match to TRBD1 covers 9 bases. Per germline, CDR1 SGDLS and CDR2 YYNGEE. The CDR3 spans 14 residues. V trimming: 5 bases; J trimming: 1 base; junction bases outside the gene matches: 1. DNA of the CDR3: TGTGCCAGCAGTGGGACAGGGTCTGGAAACACCATATATTTT. Its protein product is CASSGTGSGNTIYF. The whole variable domain, filled in from reference TRBV9 and TRBJ1-3, reads DSGVTQTPKHLITATGQRVTLRCSPRSGDLSVYWYQQSLDQGLQFLIQYYNGEERAKGNILERFSAQQFPDLHSELNLSSLELGDSALYFCASSGTGSGNTIYFGEGSWLTVV.

Turning to this clone: Relative to the germline gene, one junction end is altered; a read error may explain this. This chain connects TRBV3-1 (or the pseudogene TRBV3-2) to TRBJ1-2; D call uncertain. The germline CDR1 and CDR2 sequences are LGHDT and YNNKEL (reference sequence). This CDR3 is built from 14 residues. The CDR3 region has the DNA TGTGCCAGCAGGCAAGCAGCGGGAGGCTATGGCTACACCTTC. Residues: CASRQAAGGYGYTF.

This clone was counted once. This chain links TRBV30 with TRBJ2-3, with unresolved D. The V and J ends lost 5 bases and 2 bases respectively, with 8 bases between them. The CDR3 totals 12 residues. Germline assignment: CDR1 GTSNPN and CDR2 SVGIG (reference sequence). DNA of the CDR3: TGTGCCTGGGTAGAGGCCACAGATACGCAGTATTTT. Translated: CAWVEATDTQYF.

This clone was seen a few times. The chain joins TRBV29-1 to TRBJ1-4, with 11 nucleotides matching TRBD1. The length of the CDR3 is 14 residues. The junction had 7 bases not matched to a gene; V was cut back by 6 bases and J by 7 bases. The germline gives CDR1 SQVTM, CDR2 ANQGSEA. The CDR3 is CSVGSGTGGEKLFF. The CDR3 DNA reads TGCAGCGTCGGTTCCGGGACAGGGGGTGAAAAACTGTTTTTT.

The chain has TRBV5-6 and TRBJ2-7; TRBD1 agrees at 7 bases. The CDR3 contains 14 residues. J was trimmed by 2 bases and V by 4 bases; bases with no gene match: 6. CDR1 is SGHDT and CDR2 is YYEEEE in the germline V gene. The CDR3 sequence is CASSPGTDPYEQYF. The DNA for the CDR3 is TGTGCCAGCAGCCCAGGGACAGACCCCTACGAGCAGTACTTC. Together with reference TRBV5-6 and TRBJ2-7, the CDR3 gives the full variable domain: DAGVTQSPTHLIKTRGQQVTLRCSPKSGHDTVSWYQQALGQGPQFIFQYYEEEERQRGNFPDRFSGHQFPNYSSELNVNALLLGDSALYLCASSPGTDPYEQYFGPGTRLTVT.